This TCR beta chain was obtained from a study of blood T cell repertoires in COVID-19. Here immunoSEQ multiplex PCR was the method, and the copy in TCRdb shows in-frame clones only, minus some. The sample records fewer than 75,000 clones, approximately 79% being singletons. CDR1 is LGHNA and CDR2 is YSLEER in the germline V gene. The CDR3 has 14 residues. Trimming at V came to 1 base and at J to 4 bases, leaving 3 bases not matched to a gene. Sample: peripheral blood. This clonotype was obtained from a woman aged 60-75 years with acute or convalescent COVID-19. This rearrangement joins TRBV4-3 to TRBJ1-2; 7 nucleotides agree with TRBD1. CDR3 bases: TGCGCCAGCAGCCAAGGAGGGACAGCCTATGGCTACACCTTC. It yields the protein CASSQGGTAYGYTF.